The sequence of this T cell receptor (beta chain) was determined in a study of cytomegalovirus exposure and HLA in healthy donors. Study-wide findings and caveats: According to an earlier analysis, most TCR beta V segments yielded productive rearrangements about 90% or about 30% of the time. Beyond CMV serostatus, there was no information to go on about immune exposure. It was taken for granted in presence/absence analyses that sequencing depth across donors was roughly uniform.

This clone was recorded a few times. Its cognate antigen is unknown. This CDR3 contains 15 residues. V trimming: 2 bases; J trimming: 4 bases; junction bases outside the gene matches: 6. Germline V gene sequence: CDR1 SGHRS, CDR2 YFSETQ. The primer mix had 60 Vbeta and 13 Jbeta primers. Produced via immunoSEQ multiplex PCR; TCRdb's table is partial and in-frame only. The top ten hold less than 8.5% of the sample, which has 90,000 to 100,000 clones, approximately 71% seen once. The chain is built from TRBV5-1 and TRBJ2-1; 7 nucleotides align to TRBD1. This TCR derives from a female donor in good health and CMV-seronegative. The sample was PBMCs. As DNA, the CDR3 is TGCGCCAGCAGCTTAATACAGGGGACGTACAATGAGCAGTTCTTC. This translates into CASSLIQGTYNEQFF.